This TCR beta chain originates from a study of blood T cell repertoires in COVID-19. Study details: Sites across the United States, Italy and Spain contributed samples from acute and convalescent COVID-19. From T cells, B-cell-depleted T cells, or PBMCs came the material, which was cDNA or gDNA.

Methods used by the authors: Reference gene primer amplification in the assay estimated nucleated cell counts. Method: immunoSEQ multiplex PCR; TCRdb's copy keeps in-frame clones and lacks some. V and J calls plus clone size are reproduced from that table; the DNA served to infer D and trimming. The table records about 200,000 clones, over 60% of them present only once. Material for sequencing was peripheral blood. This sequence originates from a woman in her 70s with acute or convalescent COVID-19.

CDR3 sequence reads: CASRTDGSGDTGTQYF. For the CDR3, the DNA is TGTGCCAGCAGGACAGACGGTTCCGGAGATACTGGGACCCAGTACTTC. V and J are TRBV28 and TRBJ2-5, with D possibly TRBD1 on 5 matching bases. CDR3 length: 16 residues. CDR1 is MDHEN, CDR2 SYDVKM, per germline. V was trimmed by 6 bases and J by 7 bases, leaving 24 bases between them.